Each of the 31 T cell receptor beta chains below was sequenced from the same sample in a study of blood T cells in healthy people across ages. The authors ran a second PCR of roughly 7 to 11 cycles using a sample-barcoded 5' primer and a J-beta primer mix. Each CDR3 protein gets one entry after TCRdb re-called the 5' RACE reads with MiXCR. The sample shows hundreds of thousands of distinct CDR3 sequences, roughly 60% of them seen only once. The specimen was blood. The receptor source for this set is a man aged 25-45 years in good health.

V and J are TRBV6-2 or TRBV6-3 and TRBJ1-5; D unresolved. CDR3 length: 11 amino acids. From germline, CDR1 is MNHEY and CDR2 SVGEGT. The ends were cut back, 8 bases at V and 7 bases at J, with 9 bases in the middle. The DNA of the CDR3 is TGTGCCAGCGGACCAAGGCAGCCCCAGCATTTT. It specifies CASGPRQPQHF.

The chain is built from TRBV5-1 and TRBJ1-5, with TRBD1 matching 9 bases. Germline-derived CDR1 and CDR2 are SGHRS and YFSETQ. V gave up 4 bases and J gave up 0 bases; unmatched junction bases: 2. CDR3 length: 15 amino acids. This chain's CDR3 is CASSPGQGSNQPQHF. CDR3 coding DNA: TGCGCCAGCAGCCCGGGACAGGGTAGCAATCAGCCCCAGCATTTT.

The rearrangement uses TRBV7-2 and TRBJ2-5, with TRBD1 matching over 10 bases. This CDR3 has 13 amino acids. V was clipped by 1 base and J by 12 bases; unmatched bases: 5. CDR1 and CDR2 (germline): SGHTA, FQGNSA. In DNA, the CDR3 is TGTGCCAGCAGCTTAGACGGACAGGGGGTCAAGTACTTC. Its translation is CASSLDGQGVKYF.

The V gene is TRBV14, the J gene TRBJ2-3; D remains ambiguous. Deletions cut 4 bases from V and 5 bases from J, with 13 bases between. This CDR3 region has 14 residues. Germline V gives CDR1 SGHDN, CDR2 FVKESK. CDR3 nucleotides: TGTGCCAGCAGCCCCCCAAGTTCGCGAGATACGCAGTATTTT. As protein: CASSPPSSRDTQYF. The variable domain in full, completed from reference TRBV14 and TRBJ2-3, reads EAGVTQFPSHSVIEKGQTVTLRCDPISGHDNLYWYRRVMGKEIKFLLHFVKESKQDESGMPNNRFLAERTGGTYSTLKVQPAELEDSGVYFCASSPPSSRDTQYFGPGTRLTVL.

The V and J genes are TRBV20-1 and TRBJ2-1; D remains ambiguous. Germline CDR1 is DFQATT and CDR2 is SNEGSKA (reference sequence). The CDR3 has 13 residues. Trimming cost V 5 bases and J 0 bases, with 8 bases left between them. The CDR3, as DNA: TGCAGTGCTCCCTTAAGCTCCTACAATGAGCAGTTCTTC. Translated: CSAPLSSYNEQFF.

CDR3 protein: CASSYTSGGVAEQFF. The CDR3 DNA reads TGTGCCAGCAGTTACACTAGCGGGGGGGTAGCTGAGCAGTTCTTC. This chain uses TRBV6-5 with TRBJ2-1; 13 bases map to TRBD2. The CDR3 is 15 amino acids. V shed 2 bases and J 9 bases; nucleotides not matched to a gene: 4. Germline CDR1 and CDR2: MNHEY and SVGAGI.

This chain connects TRBV4-2 to TRBJ1-5; the D gene is possibly TRBD1 (5 bases). The V gene lost 0 bases and the J gene lost 4 bases, with 7 bases spanning the gap. The CDR3 is 14 amino acids. CDR1 is LGHNA, CDR2 YNFKEQ, per germline. DNA for the CDR3: TGTGCCAGCAGCCAAGATTGGACAAATCAGCCCCAGCATTTT. Residues: CASSQDWTNQPQHF.

The chain joins TRBV6-2 or TRBV6-3 to TRBJ2-7; 8 bases fit TRBD2. The CDR3 is 16 residues long. CDR1 is MNHEY, CDR2 SVGEGT, per germline. V lost 5 bases and J lost 2; bases outside the gene matches: 11. CDR3 bases: TGTGCCAGCAGTACCCACGGGACTAGTCGTGCCTACGAGCAGTACTTC. Protein: CASSTHGTSRAYEQYF.

The V gene is TRBV2, the J gene TRBJ1-2; D may be TRBD1 (6 bases). This CDR3 contains 11 residues. Trimming shortened V by 10 bases and J by 2 bases, and 8 bases separated the two germline ends. The germline CDR1 and CDR2 sequences are SNHLY and FYNNEI. CDR3 in DNA: TGTGCCATTACAGGGAACTATGGCTACACCTTC. This codes for CAITGNYGYTF.

This clonotype has a handful of counts. The chain uses TRBV11-2 and TRBJ2-7; no clear D. The germline gives CDR1 SGHAT, CDR2 FQNNGV. The CDR3 is 14 residues long. With 8 bases removed from V and 0 bases from J, the gap between germline ends came to 14 bases. CDR3 residues: CASRRSVSSYEQYF. As DNA, the CDR3 is TGTGCCAGCCGGCGGTCAGTAAGCTCCTACGAGCAGTACTTC. The full variable domain, rest sourced from reference TRBV11-2 and TRBJ2-7, is EAGVAQSPRYKIIEKRQSVAFWCNPISGHATLYWYQQILGQGPKLLIQFQNNGVVDDSQLPKDRFSAERLKGVDSTLKIQPAKLEDSAVYLCASRRSVSSYEQYFGPGTRLTVT.

In its sample, this clonotype was seen a few times. The chain couples TRBV6-1 to TRBJ2-6; D is undetermined. The CDR3 length is 16 residues. The V and J ends lost 0 bases and 1 base respectively, with 7 bases between them. Germline CDR1 is MNHNS and CDR2 is SASEGT. The CDR3: CASSEAAGSGANVLTF. CDR3 sequence (DNA): TGTGCCAGCAGTGAAGCCGCTGGGTCTGGGGCCAACGTCCTGACTTTC.

This chain uses TRBV27 with TRBJ2-7; tentatively, D is TRBD2 (6 bases). The germline gives CDR1 MNHEY, CDR2 SMNVEV (reference sequence). V lost 2 bases and J lost 3, with 11 bases in between. The CDR3 is 14 residues long. As DNA, the CDR3 is TGTGCCAGCAGTTTAGCGGGGACCTACTACGAGCAGTACTTC. Protein: CASSLAGTYYEQYF.

The V call is TRBV20-1, the J call TRBJ2-5, with no clear D. The V gene's germline CDR1 is DFQATT and CDR2 SNEGSKA (reference sequence). V lost 6 bases and J lost 4, with 9 bases in between. The CDR3 length is 11 residues. The CDR3 sequence: CSARSLETQYF. In nucleotides, the CDR3 is TGCAGTGCCCGGTCCCTAGAGACCCAGTACTTC.

J is TRBJ1-2 and V is TRBV7-8, with D perhaps TRBD1 (5 bases). The CDR3 is 14 residues long. V dropped 4 bases and J dropped 8 bases, with 17 bases sitting between them. In germline, CDR1 is SGHVS, CDR2 FQNEAQ. CDR3 sequence: CASSSPREFWGYTF. CDR3 DNA: TGTGCCAGCAGCTCCCCCAGGGAATTTTGGGGCTACACCTTC.

This clonotype was detected only once. The chain carries TRBV7-3 and TRBJ2-2; possible D gene TRBD1, 5 bases. This CDR3 spans 16 amino acids. Germline CDR1 is SGHTA and CDR2 is FQGTGA. Trimming shortened V by 1 base and J by 1 base, and 10 bases separated the two germline ends. CDR3 amino acids: CASSLNRQGNTGELFF. CDR3 sequence (DNA): TGTGCCAGCAGCTTAAATCGTCAGGGGAACACCGGGGAGCTGTTTTTT. Using reference TRBV7-3 and TRBJ2-2 for the parts outside the CDR3, the full variable domain is GAGVSQTPSNKVTEKGKYVELRCDPISGHTALYWYRQSLGQGPEFLIYFQGTGAADDSGLPNDRFFAVRPEGSVSTLKIQRTERGDSAVYLCASSLNRQGNTGELFFGEGSRLTVL.

The chain uses TRBV7-2 and TRBJ1-2; TRBD1 is a possible D gene (6 bases). Trimming shortened V by 5 bases and J by 4 bases, and 14 bases separated the two germline ends. The germline CDR1 and CDR2 sequences are SGHTA and FQGNSA. The CDR3 runs 14 residues. DNA for the CDR3: TGTGCCAGCAGCGTAGAGGAGGGGGTCTATGGCTACACCTTC. Translation gives CASSVEEGVYGYTF.

This clonotype appeared a single time. V is TRBV20-1 and J is TRBJ2-7, with D perhaps TRBD1 or TRBD2 (5 bases each). Per the germline V gene, CDR1 is DFQATT and CDR2 is SNEGSKA (reference sequence). The CDR3 runs 16 residues. The V and J ends lost 0 bases and 5 bases respectively, with 20 bases between them. CDR3 in amino acids: CSARDIQRGGSNEQYF. CDR3 in DNA: TGCAGTGCTAGAGATATACAGCGTGGGGGTTCCAACGAGCAGTACTTC.

This clonotype has a single count. This chain connects TRBV19 to TRBJ2-5; 10 nucleotides match TRBD2. V gave up 6 bases and J gave up 0 bases; unmatched junction bases: 10. The CDR3 has 17 residues. Germline V CDR1 and CDR2: LNHDA, SQIVND (reference sequence). The CDR3 loop reads CASRRNSGGRYQETQYF. CDR3 DNA: TGTGCCAGTAGGAGAAATAGCGGGGGGCGGTACCAAGAGACCCAGTACTTC.

The chain combines TRBV6-5 with TRBJ2-7, with TRBD2 as a possible D gene (6 bases). This CDR3 spans 14 amino acids. Between the trimmed V and J ends, which lost 4 bases and 3 bases, there was a span of 13 bases. Germline CDR1 and CDR2: MNHEY and SVGAGI. In nucleotides, the CDR3 is TGTGCCAGCAGTTGGTCCCGGGAGTTCTACGAGCAGTACTTC. Encoded protein: CASSWSREFYEQYF.

This sequence joins TRBV6-2 or TRBV6-3 and TRBJ2-7; the D gene is possibly TRBD1 (5 bases). The germline V gene encodes CDR1 MNHEY and CDR2 SVGEGT. The CDR3 consists of 14 residues. The V gene lost 6 bases and the J gene lost 1 base, with 13 bases spanning the gap. The CDR3 DNA follows: TGTGCCAGCAGAATGTCAGGGTCATCCTACGAGCAGTACTTC. Translation: CASRMSGSSYEQYF.

DNA for the CDR3: TGCAGTGCTAGTCAGGAGATCCTTGGCCGCTACACCTTC. This codes for CSASQEILGRYTF. This chain links TRBV20-1 with TRBJ1-2; D is undetermined. CDR1 and CDR2 from the germline V gene are DFQATT and SNEGSKA (reference sequence). V shed 3 bases and J shed 9 bases, with 17 bases lying between them. The CDR3 is 13 residues long.

This rearrangement joins TRBV29-1 to TRBJ1-1; 7 positions agree with TRBD1. The CDR3 is made up of 14 amino acids. After removal of 5 bases from V and 0 bases from J, the junction contained 6 bases not matched to a gene. Germline CDR1 SQVTM, CDR2 ANQGSEA. For the CDR3, the DNA is TGCAGCGTTTGGAGGACAGGAGTGAACACTGAAGCTTTCTTT. This sequence encodes CSVWRTGVNTEAFF.

This clonotype occurred many times. The chain joins TRBV7-2 to TRBJ2-1; D gene ambiguous. The germline CDR1 and CDR2 sequences are SGHTA and FQGNSA. The CDR3 has 13 amino acids. Trimming cost V 0 bases and J 10 bases, with 10 bases left between them. The CDR3 protein is CASSLAYKDEQFF. Written as DNA, the CDR3 is TGTGCCAGCAGCTTAGCTTATAAGGACGAGCAGTTCTTC.

This clonotype was detected only a few times. CDR3 in amino acids: CSAQPGQGAARYEQYF. In DNA, the CDR3 is TGCAGTGCTCAACCGGGACAGGGGGCGGCGAGGTACGAGCAGTACTTC. This chain connects TRBV20-1 to TRBJ2-7; 12 nucleotides match TRBD1. There are 16 residues in the CDR3. CDR1 is DFQATT and CDR2 is SNEGSKA in the germline V gene (reference sequence). Losses at the gene ends were 5 bases for V and 4 bases for J; bases not matched to a gene: 12.

This clonotype was observed once. J is TRBJ1-1 and V is TRBV7-9, with TRBD1 as a possible D gene (5 bases). This CDR3 spans 12 amino acids. V was pared by 6 bases and J by 6 bases, with 11 bases between. From germline, CDR1 is SEHNR and CDR2 FQNEAQ (reference sequence). CDR3 amino acids: CASRWGVAEAFF. The CDR3 bases are TGTGCCAGCAGATGGGGGGTCGCTGAAGCTTTCTTT.

V gene TRBV25-1 combines with J gene TRBJ2-5; no clear D gene. Germline CDR1 is MGHDK and CDR2 is SYGVNS. This CDR3 is built from 14 residues. Trimming removed 4 bases from V and 0 bases from J, with 9 bases in between. The CDR3 loop reads CASSVREYQETQYF. The CDR3 nucleotides read TGTGCCAGCAGTGTAAGAGAATACCAAGAGACCCAGTACTTC.

This chain connects TRBV6-2 or TRBV6-3 to TRBJ2-3; D may be TRBD1 (6 bases). V was trimmed by 6 bases and J by 4 bases, leaving 11 bases between them. The CDR3 extends over 13 amino acids. CDR1 and CDR2 from the germline V gene are MNHEY and SVGEGT. CDR3 in DNA: TGTGCCAGCAGGAGCACAGGGTCAGATACGCAGTATTTT. This encodes CASRSTGSDTQYF.

The V gene is TRBV7-2, the J gene TRBJ2-3; tentative D call: TRBD2 (6 bases). Germline assignment: CDR1 SGHTA and CDR2 FQGNSA. V was shortened by 6 bases and J by 2 bases, with 15 bases between the two germline ends. The CDR3 covers 15 residues. Here the CDR3 reads CASRPDGGTTDTQYF. DNA for the CDR3: TGTGCCAGCAGACCAGACGGAGGGACCACAGATACGCAGTATTTT.

The V gene is TRBV6-5, the J gene TRBJ1-1, with D maybe TRBD1 (6 bases). Per the germline V gene, CDR1 is MNHEY and CDR2 is SVGAGI. V lost 4 bases and J 11 bases, leaving 20 bases between the germline ends. The CDR3 length is 14 residues. CDR3 amino acids: CASSSLGSAGEAFF. CDR3 nucleotides: TGTGCCAGCAGTTCACTGGGCTCAGCAGGGGAGGCTTTCTTT.

The chain is built from TRBV13 and TRBJ2-1; no clear D gene. V lost 3 bases and J lost 7, with 13 bases in between. Germline assignment: CDR1 PRHDT and CDR2 FYEKMQ (reference sequence). The CDR3 has 14 amino acids. CDR3 sequence: CASSLRWDRNEQFF. The CDR3 region has the DNA TGTGCCAGCAGCTTGAGGTGGGATCGGAATGAGCAGTTCTTC.

The V call is TRBV4-2, the J call TRBJ2-7; 8 bases agree with TRBD1. This CDR3 is built from 15 residues. Germline V gives CDR1 LGHNA, CDR2 YNFKEQ. V gave up 1 base and J gave up 5 bases; unmatched junction bases: 7. In DNA, the CDR3 is TGTGCCAGCAGCCAAGTTGGGACAGGCAGCGACGAGCAGTACTTC. Its translation is CASSQVGTGSDEQYF.